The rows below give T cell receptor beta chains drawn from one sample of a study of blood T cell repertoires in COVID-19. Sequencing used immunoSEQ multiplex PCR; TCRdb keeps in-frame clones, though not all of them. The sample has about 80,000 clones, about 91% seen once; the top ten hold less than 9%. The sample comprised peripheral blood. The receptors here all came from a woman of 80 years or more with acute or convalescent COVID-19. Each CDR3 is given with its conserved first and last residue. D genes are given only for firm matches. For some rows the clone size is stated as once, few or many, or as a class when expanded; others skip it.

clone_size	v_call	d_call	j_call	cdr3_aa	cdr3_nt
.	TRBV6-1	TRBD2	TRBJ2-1	CASSDRLAGRHNEQFF	TGTGCCAGCAGTGACAGACTAGCGGGGAGACACAATGAGCAGTTCTTC
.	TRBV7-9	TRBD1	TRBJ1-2	CASRSTGVHGYTF	TGTGCCAGCAGATCGACAGGGGTTCATGGCTACACCTTC
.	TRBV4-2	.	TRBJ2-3	CASSQGGGTQYF	TGTGCCAGCAGCCAAGGAGGGGGTACGCAGTATTTT
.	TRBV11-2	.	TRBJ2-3	CASSLGVAPSTDTQYF	TGTGCCAGCAGCCTAGGGGTAGCGCCTAGCACAGATACGCAGTATTTT
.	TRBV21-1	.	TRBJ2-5	CASSKDRGLETQYF	TGTGCCAGCAGCAAAGACAGGGGGCTGGAGACCCAGTACTTC
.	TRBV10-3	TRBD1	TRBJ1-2	CATKIQGAGGYTF	TGTGCCACCAAAATACAGGGGGCTGGCGGCTACACCTTC
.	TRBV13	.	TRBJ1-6	CASSLYSIADSPLHF	TGTGCCAGCAGCTTATACTCGATTGCGGATTCACCCCTCCACTTT
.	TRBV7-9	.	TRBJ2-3	CASSLRQVSDTQYF	TGTGCCAGCAGCTTGCGCCAGGTTTCAGATACGCAGTATTTT
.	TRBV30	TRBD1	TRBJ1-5	CAWSGGGYQPQHF	TGTGCCTGGAGTGGAGGGGGCTATCAGCCCCAGCATTTT
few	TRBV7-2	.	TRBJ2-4	CASSLALFKNIQYF	TGTGCCAGCAGCTTAGCGCTATTCAAAAACATTCAGTACTTC
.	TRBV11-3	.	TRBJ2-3	CASSLDLTDTQYF	TGTGCCAGCAGCTTAGACCTCACAGATACGCAGTATTTT
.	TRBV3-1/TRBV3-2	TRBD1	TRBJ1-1	CASSQETLAGGFDTEAFF	TGTGCCAGCAGCCAAGAGACCCTAGCAGGGGGCTTCGACACTGAAGCTTTCTTT
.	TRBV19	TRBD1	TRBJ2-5	CASSTDRVETQYF	TGTGCCAGTAGTACCGACAGGGTAGAGACCCAGTACTTC
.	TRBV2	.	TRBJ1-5	CASSEALLSQHF	TGTGCCAGCAGTGAAGCGCTTCTATCCCAGCATTTT
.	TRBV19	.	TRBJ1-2	CASRVQSQVYGYTF	TGTGCCAGTAGGGTACAGTCCCAGGTCTATGGCTACACCTTC
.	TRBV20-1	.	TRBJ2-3	CSATSKNTQYF	TGCAGTGCTACCTCTAAGAATACGCAGTATTTT
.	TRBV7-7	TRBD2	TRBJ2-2	CASSATSGSTGELFF	TGTGCTAGCAGCGCCACTAGCGGGAGCACCGGGGAGCTGTTTTTT
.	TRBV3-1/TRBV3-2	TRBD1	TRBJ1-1	CASSLGEGQGAEAFF	TGTGCCAGCAGCTTGGGGGAGGGACAGGGGGCTGAAGCTTTCTTT
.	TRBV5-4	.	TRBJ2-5	CASSPELGQETQYF	TGTGCCAGCAGCCCGGAGTTGGGCCAAGAGACCCAGTACTTC
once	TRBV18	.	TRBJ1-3	CASSPDTSGNTIYF	TGTGCCAGCTCACCGGACACCTCTGGAAACACCATATATTTT
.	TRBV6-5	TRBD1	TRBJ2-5	CASSPNRGVETQYF	TGTGCCAGCAGCCCGAACAGGGGAGTTGAGACCCAGTACTTC
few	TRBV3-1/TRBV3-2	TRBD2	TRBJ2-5	CASSPRLAGGETQYF	TGTGCCAGCAGCCCCCGACTAGCGGGTGGTGAGACCCAGTACTTC
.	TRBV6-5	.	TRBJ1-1	CAASGGYTEAFF	TGTGCCGCCTCGGGGGGCTACACTGAAGCTTTCTTT
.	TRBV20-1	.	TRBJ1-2	CSASVGSNYGYTF	TGCAGTGCTAGTGTCGGGTCTAACTATGGCTACACCTTC
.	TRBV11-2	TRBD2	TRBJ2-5	CASSLIGAAGGTQYF	TGTGCCAGCAGCTTAATAGGGGCCGCGGGGGGGACCCAGTACTTC
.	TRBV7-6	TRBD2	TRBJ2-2	CASSSGLAGTGELFF	TGTGCCAGCAGCTCGGGACTAGCGGGGACCGGGGAGCTGTTTTTT
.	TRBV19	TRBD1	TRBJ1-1	CASSSSRGQGATEAFF	TGTGCCAGTAGTTCTAGTCGGGGACAGGGTGCCACTGAAGCTTTCTTT
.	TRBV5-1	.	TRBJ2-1	CASSPPGRGGGGEQFF	TGCGCCAGCAGCCCACCCGGTCGCGGGGGAGGGGGTGAGCAGTTCTTC
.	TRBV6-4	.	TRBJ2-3	CASSLEASSTDTQYF	TGTGCCAGCTCCCTGGAGGCGAGCAGCACAGATACGCAGTATTTT
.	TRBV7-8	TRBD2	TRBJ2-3	CASSLTSGGPRDTQYF	TGTGCCAGCAGCTTGACGAGCGGGGGGCCGAGAGATACGCAGTATTTT
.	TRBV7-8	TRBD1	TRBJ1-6	CASSFNQGVNSPLHF	TGTGCCAGCAGCTTTAATCAGGGGGTGAATTCACCCCTCCACTTT
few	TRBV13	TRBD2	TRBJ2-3	CASYSGTTDTDTQYF	TGTGCCAGCTACTCCGGGACTACAGACACAGATACGCAGTATTTT
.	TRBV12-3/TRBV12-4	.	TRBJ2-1	CASSLPVINEQFF	TGTGCCAGCAGTTTACCAGTGATCAATGAGCAGTTCTTC
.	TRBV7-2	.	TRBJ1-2	CASSTREGTYGYTF	TGTGCCAGCAGCACGCGGGAGGGAACCTATGGCTACACCTTC
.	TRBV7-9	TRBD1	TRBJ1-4	CASSAQGIDEKLFF	TGTGCCAGCAGCGCACAGGGGATAGATGAAAAACTGTTTTTT
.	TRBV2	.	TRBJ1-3	CASSLGTSGNTIYF	TGTGCCAGCAGCTTGGGCACTTCTGGAAACACCATATATTTT
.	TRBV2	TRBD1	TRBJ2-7	CASSSGQGFIYEQYF	TGTGCCAGCAGTAGCGGACAGGGGTTTATCTACGAGCAGTACTTC
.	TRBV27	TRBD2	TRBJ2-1	CASSLAGGNNEQFF	TGTGCCAGCAGTTTAGCGGGAGGGAACAATGAGCAGTTCTTC
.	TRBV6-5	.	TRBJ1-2	CASREDYGYTF	TGTGCCAGCAGGGAGGACTATGGCTACACCTTC
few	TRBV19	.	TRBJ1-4	CASSIGQPDEKLFF	TGTGCCAGTAGTATAGGACAACCTGATGAAAAACTGTTTTTT
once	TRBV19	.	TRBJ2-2	CATHPGGNTGELFF	TGTGCCACCCACCCCGGAGGAAACACCGGGGAGCTGTTTTTT
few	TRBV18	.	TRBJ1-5	CASSPWQGSNQPQHF	TGTGCCAGCTCACCATGGCAGGGAAGCAATCAGCCCCAGCATTTT